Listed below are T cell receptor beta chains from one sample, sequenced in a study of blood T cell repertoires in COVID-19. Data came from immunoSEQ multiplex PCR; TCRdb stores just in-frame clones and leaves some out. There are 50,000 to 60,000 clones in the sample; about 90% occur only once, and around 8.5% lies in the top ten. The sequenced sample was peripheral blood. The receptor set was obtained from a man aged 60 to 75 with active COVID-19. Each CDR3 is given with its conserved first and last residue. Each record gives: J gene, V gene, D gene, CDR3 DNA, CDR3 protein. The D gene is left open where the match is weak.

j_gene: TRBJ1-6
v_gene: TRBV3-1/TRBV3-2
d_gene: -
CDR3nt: TGTGCCAGCAGCCAAGATCTTCGGCAGGGAAGATACTCACCCCTCCACTTT
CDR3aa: CASSQDLRQGRYSPLHF

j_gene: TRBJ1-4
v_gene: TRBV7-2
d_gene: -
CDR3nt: TGTGCCAGCAGCCGGGGTGACGGTGAAAAACTGTTTTTT
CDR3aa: CASSRGDGEKLFF

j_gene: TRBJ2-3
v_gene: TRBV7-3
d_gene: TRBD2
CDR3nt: TGTGCCAGCAGCCAGGGGAGGTGGCGGGAGGGCACAGATACGCAGTATTTT
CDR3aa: CASSQGRWREGTDTQYF

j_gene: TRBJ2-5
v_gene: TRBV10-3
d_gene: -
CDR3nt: TGTGCCACGTCGGAGCGGGAAGAGACCCAGTACTTC
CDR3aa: CATSEREETQYF

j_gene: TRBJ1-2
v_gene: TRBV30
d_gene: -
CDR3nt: TGTGCCTGGAGTCCCATTGAGGGCTACACCTTC
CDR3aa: CAWSPIEGYTF

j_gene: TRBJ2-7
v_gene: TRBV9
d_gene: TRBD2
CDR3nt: TGTGCCAGCAGCGTAGACCTAGCGGAGACCTACGAGCAGTACTTC
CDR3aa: CASSVDLAETYEQYF

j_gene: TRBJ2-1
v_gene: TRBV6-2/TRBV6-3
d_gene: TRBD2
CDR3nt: TGTGCCAGCAGTCCAAGCGGGAGACCGTTCTTC
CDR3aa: CASSPSGRPFF

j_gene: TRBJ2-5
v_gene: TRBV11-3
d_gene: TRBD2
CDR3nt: TGTGCCAGCAGCTCCCCCCCGGGAGGGAGTGAGACCCAGTACTTC
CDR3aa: CASSSPPGGSETQYF

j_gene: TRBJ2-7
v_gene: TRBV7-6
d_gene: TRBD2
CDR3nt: TGTGCCAGCAGCTCTCGGTCCCTTCGCGGGAGGTTCTCGGGTGAGCAGTACTTC
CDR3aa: CASSSRSLRGRFSGEQYF

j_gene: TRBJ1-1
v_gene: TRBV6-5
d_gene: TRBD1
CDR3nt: TGTGCCAGCAGTACTCGGGACAGGATTAACACTGAAGCTTTCTTT
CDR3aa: CASSTRDRINTEAFF

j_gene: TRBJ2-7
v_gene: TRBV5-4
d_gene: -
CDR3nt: TGTGCCAGCAGCCCCGCGGGTATCCGGCAGTACTTC
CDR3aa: CASSPAGIRQYF

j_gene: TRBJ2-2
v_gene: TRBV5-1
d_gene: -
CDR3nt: TGCGCCAGCAGCTTGGACAGGGCGAACACCGGGGAGCTGTTTTTT
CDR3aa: CASSLDRANTGELFF